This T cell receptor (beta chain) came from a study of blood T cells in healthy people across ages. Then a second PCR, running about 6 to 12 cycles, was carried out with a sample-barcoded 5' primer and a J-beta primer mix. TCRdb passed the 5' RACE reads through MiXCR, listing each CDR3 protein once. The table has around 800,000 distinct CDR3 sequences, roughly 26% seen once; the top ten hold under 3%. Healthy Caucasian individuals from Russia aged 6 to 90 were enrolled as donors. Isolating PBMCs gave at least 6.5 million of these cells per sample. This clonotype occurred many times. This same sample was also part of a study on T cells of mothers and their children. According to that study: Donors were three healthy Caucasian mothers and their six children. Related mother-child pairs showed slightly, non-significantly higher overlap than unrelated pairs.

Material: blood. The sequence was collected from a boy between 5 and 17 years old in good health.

CDR3 sequence (DNA): TGTGCCAGCAGCTTAGAGGGCGGTTCCTACGAGCAGTACTTC. Protein sequence: CASSLEGGSYEQYF. The chain recombines TRBV7-3 with TRBJ2-7, with D possibly matching TRBD2 (5 bases). This CDR3 region has 14 residues. Germline values: CDR1 SGHTA, CDR2 FQGTGA. With 2 bases removed from V and 1 base from J, the gap between germline ends came to 9 bases. Full variable domain (remainder filled in from reference TRBV7-3 and TRBJ2-7): GAGVSQTPSNKVTEKGKYVELRCDPISGHTALYWYRQSLGQGPEFLIYFQGTGAADDSGLPNDRFFAVRPEGSVSTLKIQRTERGDSAVYLCASSLEGGSYEQYFGPGTRLTVT.